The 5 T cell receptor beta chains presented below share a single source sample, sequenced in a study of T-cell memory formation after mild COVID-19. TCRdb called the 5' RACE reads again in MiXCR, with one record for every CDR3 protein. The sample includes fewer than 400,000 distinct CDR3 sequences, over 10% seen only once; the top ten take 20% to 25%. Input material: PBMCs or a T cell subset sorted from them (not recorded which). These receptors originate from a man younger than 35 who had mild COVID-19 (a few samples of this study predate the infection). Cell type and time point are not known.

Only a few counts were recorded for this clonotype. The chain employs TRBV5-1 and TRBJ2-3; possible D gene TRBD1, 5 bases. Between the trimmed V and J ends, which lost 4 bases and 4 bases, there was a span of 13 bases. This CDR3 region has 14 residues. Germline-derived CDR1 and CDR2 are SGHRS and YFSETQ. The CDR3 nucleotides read TGCGCCAGCAGCCCTACAGGAGCCCCAGATACGCAGTATTTT. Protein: CASSPTGAPDTQYF.

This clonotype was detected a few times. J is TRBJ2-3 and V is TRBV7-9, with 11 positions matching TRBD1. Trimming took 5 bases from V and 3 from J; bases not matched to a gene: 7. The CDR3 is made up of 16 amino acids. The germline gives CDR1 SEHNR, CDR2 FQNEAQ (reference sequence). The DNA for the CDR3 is TGTGCCAGCAGCATCCCTGGACAGGGGGCAACAGATACGCAGTATTTT. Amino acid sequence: CASSIPGQGATDTQYF.

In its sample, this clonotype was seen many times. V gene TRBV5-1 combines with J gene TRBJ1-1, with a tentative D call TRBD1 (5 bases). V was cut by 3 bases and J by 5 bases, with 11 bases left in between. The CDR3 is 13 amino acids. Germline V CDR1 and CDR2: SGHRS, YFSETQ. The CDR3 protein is CASSWGWGTEAFF. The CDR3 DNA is TGCGCCAGCAGCTGGGGCTGGGGGACTGAAGCTTTCTTT.

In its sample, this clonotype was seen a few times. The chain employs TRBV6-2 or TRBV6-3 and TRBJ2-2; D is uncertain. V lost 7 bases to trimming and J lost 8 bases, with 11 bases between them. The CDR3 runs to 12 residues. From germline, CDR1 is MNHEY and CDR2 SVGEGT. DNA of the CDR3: TGTGCCAGCACCTCGAGGCCGGGGGAGCTGTTTTTT. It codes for CASTSRPGELFF.

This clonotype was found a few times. The DNA of the CDR3 is TGTGCCAGCAGCTGGGGACGGGGCTCTGGAAACACCATATATTTT. It yields the protein CASSWGRGSGNTIYF. The chain uses TRBV6-5 and TRBJ1-3; tentative D call: TRBD1 (5 bases). Trimming stripped 6 bases from V and 0 bases from J, with 12 bases between. The CDR3 spans 15 residues. Germline assignment: CDR1 MNHEY and CDR2 SVGAGI.